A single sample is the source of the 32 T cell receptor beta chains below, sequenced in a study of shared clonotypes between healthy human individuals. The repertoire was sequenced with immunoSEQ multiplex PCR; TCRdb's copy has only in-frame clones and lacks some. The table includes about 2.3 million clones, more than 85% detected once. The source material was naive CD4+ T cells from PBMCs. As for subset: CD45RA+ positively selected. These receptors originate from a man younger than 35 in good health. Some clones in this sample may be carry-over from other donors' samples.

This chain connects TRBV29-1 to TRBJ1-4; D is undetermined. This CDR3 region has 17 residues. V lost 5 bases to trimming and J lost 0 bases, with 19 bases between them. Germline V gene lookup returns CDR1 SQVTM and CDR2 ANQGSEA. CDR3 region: CSVRLGEGWATNEKLFF. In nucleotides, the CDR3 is TGCAGCGTTAGGCTTGGGGAGGGCTGGGCAACTAATGAAAAACTGTTTTTT.

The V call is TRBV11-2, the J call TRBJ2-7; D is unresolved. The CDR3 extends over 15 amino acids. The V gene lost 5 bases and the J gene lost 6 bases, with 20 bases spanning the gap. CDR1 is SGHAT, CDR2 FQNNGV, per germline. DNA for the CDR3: TGTGCCAGCAGCCCCGACTTTGTTGGGCGACTCGAGCAGTACTTC. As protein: CASSPDFVGRLEQYF.

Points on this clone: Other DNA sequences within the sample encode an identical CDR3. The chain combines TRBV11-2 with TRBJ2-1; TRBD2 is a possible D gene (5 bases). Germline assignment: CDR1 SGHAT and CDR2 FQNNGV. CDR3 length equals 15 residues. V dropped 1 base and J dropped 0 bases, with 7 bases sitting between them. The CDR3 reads CASSLAGSSYNEQFF. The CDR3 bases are TGTGCCAGCAGCTTAGCGGGGAGCTCCTACAATGAGCAGTTCTTC. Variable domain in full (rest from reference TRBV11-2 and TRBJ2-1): EAGVAQSPRYKIIEKRQSVAFWCNPISGHATLYWYQQILGQGPKLLIQFQNNGVVDDSQLPKDRFSAERLKGVDSTLKIQPAKLEDSAVYLCASSLAGSSYNEQFFGPGTRLTVL.

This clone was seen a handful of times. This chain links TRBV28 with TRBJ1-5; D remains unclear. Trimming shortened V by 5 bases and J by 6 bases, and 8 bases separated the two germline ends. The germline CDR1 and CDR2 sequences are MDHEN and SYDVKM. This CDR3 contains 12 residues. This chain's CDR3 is CASSPLTQPQHF. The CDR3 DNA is TGTGCCAGCAGTCCATTAACTCAGCCCCAGCATTTT.

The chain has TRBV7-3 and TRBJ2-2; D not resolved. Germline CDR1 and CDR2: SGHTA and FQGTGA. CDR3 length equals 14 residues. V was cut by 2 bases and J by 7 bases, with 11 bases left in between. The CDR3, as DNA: TGTGCCAGCAGCTTAGGGCCAATCGGCGGGGAGCTGTTTTTT. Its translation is CASSLGPIGGELFF.

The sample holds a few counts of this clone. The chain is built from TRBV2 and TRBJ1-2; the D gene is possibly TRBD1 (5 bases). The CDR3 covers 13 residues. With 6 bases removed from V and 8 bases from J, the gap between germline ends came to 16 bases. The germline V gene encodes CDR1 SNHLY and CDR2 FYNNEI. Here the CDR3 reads CASRVGPTSGYTF. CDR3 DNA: TGTGCCAGCAGGGTGGGACCGACGTCCGGCTACACCTTC. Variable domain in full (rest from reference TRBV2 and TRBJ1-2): EPEVTQTPSHQVTQMGQEVILRCVPISNHLYFYWYRQILGQKVEFLVSFYNNEISEKSEIFDDQFSVERPDGSNFTLKIRSTKLEDSAMYFCASRVGPTSGYTFGSGTRLTVV.

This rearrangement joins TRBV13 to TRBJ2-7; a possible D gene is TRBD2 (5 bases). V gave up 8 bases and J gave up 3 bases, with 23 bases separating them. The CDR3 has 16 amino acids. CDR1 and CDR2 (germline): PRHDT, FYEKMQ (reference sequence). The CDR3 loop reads CASGEKVRARDYEQYF. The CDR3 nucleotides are TGTGCCAGCGGGGAGAAGGTTCGGGCGAGAGACTACGAGCAGTACTTC.

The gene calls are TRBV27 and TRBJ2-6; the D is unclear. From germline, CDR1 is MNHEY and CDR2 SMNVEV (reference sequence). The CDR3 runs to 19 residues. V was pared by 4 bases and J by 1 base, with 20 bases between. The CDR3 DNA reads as TGTGCCAGCAGTTCCGTCCCAGGCCAACGACGATCTGGGGCCAACGTCCTGACTTTC. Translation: CASSSVPGQRRSGANVLTF.

CDR3 amino acids: CASSLRSVSLTEAFF. The CDR3 DNA is TGTGCCAGCAGCCTTAGGTCGGTTTCATTAACTGAAGCTTTCTTT. The chain links TRBV7-6 to TRBJ1-1; D remains unclear. There are 15 residues in the CDR3. The V gene's germline CDR1 is SGHVS and CDR2 FNYEAQ. V lost 5 bases, J lost 5 bases, and 18 bases lay in between.

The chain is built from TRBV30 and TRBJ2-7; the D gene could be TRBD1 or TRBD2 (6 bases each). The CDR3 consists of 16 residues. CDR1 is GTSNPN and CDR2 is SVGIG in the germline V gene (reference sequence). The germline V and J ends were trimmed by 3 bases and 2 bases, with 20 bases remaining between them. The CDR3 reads CAWRGGPSGLTYEQYF. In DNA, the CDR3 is TGTGCCTGGAGGGGGGGCCCTTCGGGGTTAACCTACGAGCAGTACTTC.

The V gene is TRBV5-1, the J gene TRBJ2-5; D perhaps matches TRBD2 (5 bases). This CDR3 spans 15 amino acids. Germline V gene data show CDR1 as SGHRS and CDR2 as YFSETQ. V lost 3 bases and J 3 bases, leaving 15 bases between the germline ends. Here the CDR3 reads CASSSLGMGEETQYF. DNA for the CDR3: TGCGCCAGCAGCTCTCTCGGGATGGGAGAAGAGACCCAGTACTTC. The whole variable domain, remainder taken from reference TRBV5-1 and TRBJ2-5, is KAGVTQTPRYLIKTRGQQVTLSCSPISGHRSVSWYQQTPGQGLQFLFEYFSETQRNKGNFPGRFSGRQFSNSRSEMNVSTLELGDSALYLCASSSLGMGEETQYFGPGTRLLVL.

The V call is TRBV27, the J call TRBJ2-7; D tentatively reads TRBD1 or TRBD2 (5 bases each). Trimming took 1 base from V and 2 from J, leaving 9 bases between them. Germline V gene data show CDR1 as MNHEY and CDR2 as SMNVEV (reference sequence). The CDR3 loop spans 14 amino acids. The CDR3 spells CASSLWGSPYEQYF. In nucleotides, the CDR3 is TGTGCCAGCAGTTTATGGGGGTCACCCTACGAGCAGTACTTC.

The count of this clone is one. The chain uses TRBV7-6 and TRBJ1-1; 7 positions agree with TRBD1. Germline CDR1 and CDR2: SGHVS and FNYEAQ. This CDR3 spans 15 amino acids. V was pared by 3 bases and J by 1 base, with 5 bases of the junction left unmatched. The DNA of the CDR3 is TGTGCCAGCAGCTTTTGGACAGGTCAGAACACTGAAGCTTTCTTT. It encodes CASSFWTGQNTEAFF.

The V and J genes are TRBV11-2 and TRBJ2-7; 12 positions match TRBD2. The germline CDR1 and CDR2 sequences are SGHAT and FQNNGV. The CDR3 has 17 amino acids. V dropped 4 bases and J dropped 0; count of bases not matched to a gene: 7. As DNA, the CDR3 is TGTGCCAGCAGCTCGACTAGCGGGAGCCAAAGCTCCTACGAGCAGTACTTC. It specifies CASSSTSGSQSSYEQYF.

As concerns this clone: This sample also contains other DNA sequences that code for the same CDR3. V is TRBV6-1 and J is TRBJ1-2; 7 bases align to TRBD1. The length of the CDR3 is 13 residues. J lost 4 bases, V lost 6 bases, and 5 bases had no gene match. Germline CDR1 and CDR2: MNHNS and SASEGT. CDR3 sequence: CASRTGTAYGYTF. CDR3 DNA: TGTGCCAGCAGGACAGGGACAGCCTATGGCTACACCTTC.

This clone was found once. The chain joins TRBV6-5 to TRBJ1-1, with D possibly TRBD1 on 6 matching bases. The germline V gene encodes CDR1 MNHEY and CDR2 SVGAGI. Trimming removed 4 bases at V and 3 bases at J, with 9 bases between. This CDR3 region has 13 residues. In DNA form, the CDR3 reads TGTGCCAGCAGTTCCCGACAGGACACTGAAGCTTTCTTT. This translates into CASSSRQDTEAFF.

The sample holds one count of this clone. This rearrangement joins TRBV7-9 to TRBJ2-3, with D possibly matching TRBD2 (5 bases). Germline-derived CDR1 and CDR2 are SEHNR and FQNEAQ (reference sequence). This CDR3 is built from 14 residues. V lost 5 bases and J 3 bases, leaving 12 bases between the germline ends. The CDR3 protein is CASSQKWETDTQYF. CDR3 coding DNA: TGTGCCAGCAGCCAAAAGTGGGAGACAGATACGCAGTATTTT.

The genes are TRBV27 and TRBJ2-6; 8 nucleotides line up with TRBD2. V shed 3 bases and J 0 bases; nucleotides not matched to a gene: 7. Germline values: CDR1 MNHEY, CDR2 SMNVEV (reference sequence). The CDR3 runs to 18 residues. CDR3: CASSFRLAQNSGANVLTF. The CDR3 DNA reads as TGTGCCAGCAGTTTTAGACTAGCGCAGAACTCTGGGGCCAACGTCCTGACTTTC.

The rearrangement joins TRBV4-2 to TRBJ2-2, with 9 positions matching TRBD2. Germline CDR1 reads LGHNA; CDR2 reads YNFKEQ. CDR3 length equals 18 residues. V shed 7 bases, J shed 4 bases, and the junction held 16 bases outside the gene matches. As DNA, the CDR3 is TGTGCCAGCACCTCAGCGGGGGGCGGGAGTGCGACCACCGGGGAGCTGTTTTTT. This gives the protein CASTSAGGGSATTGELFF.

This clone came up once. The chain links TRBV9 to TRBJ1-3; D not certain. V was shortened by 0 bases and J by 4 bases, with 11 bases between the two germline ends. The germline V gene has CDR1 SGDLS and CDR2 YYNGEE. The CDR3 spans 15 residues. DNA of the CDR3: TGTGCCAGCAGCGTAGGCCGGGGAGCGGGAAACACCATATATTTT. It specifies CASSVGRGAGNTIYF.

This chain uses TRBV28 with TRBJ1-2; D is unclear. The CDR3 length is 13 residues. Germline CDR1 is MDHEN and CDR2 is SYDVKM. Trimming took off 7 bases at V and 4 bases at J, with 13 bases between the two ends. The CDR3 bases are TGTGCCAGCACCCGGGCCGGAAGCTATGGCTACACCTTC. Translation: CASTRAGSYGYTF.

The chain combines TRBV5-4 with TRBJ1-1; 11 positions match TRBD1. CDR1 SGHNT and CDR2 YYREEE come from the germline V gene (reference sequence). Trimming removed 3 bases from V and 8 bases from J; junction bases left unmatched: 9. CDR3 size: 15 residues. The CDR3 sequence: CASSWPGQGGVEAFF. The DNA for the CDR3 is TGTGCCAGCAGCTGGCCGGGACAGGGGGGAGTGGAAGCTTTCTTT.

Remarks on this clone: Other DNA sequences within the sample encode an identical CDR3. CDR3 sequence reads: CASSVEGTSGAYEQYF. For the CDR3, the DNA is TGTGCCAGCAGCGTAGAGGGGACTAGCGGGGCCTACGAGCAGTACTTC. V gene TRBV9 combines with J gene TRBJ2-7; 13 nucleotides match TRBD2. V lost 0 bases to trimming and J lost 2 bases; unmatched junction nucleotides: 2. This CDR3 comprises 16 residues. Germline CDR1 SGDLS, CDR2 YYNGEE. Full variable domain (rest looked up from reference TRBV9 and TRBJ2-7): DSGVTQTPKHLITATGQRVTLRCSPRSGDLSVYWYQQSLDQGLQFLIQYYNGEERAKGNILERFSAQQFPDLHSELNLSSLELGDSALYFCASSVEGTSGAYEQYFGPGTRLTVT.

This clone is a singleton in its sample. The CDR3 protein is CSVGTAGRSTDTQYF. In DNA form, the CDR3 reads TGCAGCGTTGGAACAGCGGGACGTAGCACAGATACGCAGTATTTT. This chain uses TRBV29-1 with TRBJ2-3; 7 nucleotides agree with TRBD2. Germline V gene lookup returns CDR1 SQVTM and CDR2 ANQGSEA. After removal of 4 bases from V and 0 bases from J, the junction contained 7 bases not matched to a gene. This CDR3 spans 15 amino acids.

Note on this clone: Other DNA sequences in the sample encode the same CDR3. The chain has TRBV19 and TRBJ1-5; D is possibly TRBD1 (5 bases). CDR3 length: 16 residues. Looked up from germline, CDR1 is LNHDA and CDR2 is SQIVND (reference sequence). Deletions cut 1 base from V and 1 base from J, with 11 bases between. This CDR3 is CASSIVQGGSNQPQHF. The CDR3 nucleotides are TGTGCCAGTAGTATAGTCCAGGGAGGGAGCAATCAGCCCCAGCATTTT.

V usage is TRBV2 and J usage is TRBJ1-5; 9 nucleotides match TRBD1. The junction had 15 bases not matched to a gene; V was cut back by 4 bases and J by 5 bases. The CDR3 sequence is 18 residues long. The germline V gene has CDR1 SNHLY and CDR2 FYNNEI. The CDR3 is CASSASIRDRAPDQPQHF. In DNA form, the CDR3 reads TGTGCCAGCAGTGCTAGTATTCGGGACAGGGCGCCGGATCAGCCCCAGCATTTT.

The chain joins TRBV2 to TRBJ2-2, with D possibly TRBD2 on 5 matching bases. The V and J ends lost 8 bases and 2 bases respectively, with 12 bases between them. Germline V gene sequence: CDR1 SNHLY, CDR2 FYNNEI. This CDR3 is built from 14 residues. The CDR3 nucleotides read TGTGCCAGCCGGCCACGGGGTAACACCGGGGAGCTGTTTTTT. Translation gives CASRPRGNTGELFF.

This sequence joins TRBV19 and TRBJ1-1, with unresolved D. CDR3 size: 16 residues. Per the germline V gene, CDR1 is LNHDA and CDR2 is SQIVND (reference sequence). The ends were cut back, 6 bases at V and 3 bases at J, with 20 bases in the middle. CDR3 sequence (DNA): TGTGCCAGTAGCCCTCCGGGTTCCGCTTCTTACACTGAAGCTTTCTTT. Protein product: CASSPPGSASYTEAFF. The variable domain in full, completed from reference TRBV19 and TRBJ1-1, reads DGGITQSPKYLFRKEGQNVTLSCEQNLNHDAMYWYRQDPGQGLRLIYYSQIVNDFQKGDIAEGYSVSREKKESFPLTVTSAQKNPTAFYLCASSPPGSASYTEAFFGQGTRLTVV.

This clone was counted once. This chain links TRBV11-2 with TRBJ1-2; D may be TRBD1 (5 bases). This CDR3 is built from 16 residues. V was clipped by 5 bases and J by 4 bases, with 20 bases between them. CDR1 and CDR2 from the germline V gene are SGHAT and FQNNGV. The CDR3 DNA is TGTGCCAGCAGCCTTATCCCCCGACAGACCTTCTATGGCTACACCTTC. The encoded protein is CASSLIPRQTFYGYTF.

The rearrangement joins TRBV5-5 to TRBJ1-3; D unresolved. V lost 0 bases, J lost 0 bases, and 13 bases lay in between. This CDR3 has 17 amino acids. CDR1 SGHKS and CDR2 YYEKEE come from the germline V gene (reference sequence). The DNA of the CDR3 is TGTGCCAGCAGCTTGGCCTGGTGGAGTAGCTCTGGAAACACCATATATTTT. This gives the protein CASSLAWWSSSGNTIYF.

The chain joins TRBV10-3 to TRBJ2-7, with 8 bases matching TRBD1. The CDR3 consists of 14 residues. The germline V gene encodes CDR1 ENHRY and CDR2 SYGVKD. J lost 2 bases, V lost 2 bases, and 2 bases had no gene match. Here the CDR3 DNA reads TGTGCCATCAGTGAGAGGGACAGGACCTACGAGCAGTACTTC. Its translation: CAISERDRTYEQYF.

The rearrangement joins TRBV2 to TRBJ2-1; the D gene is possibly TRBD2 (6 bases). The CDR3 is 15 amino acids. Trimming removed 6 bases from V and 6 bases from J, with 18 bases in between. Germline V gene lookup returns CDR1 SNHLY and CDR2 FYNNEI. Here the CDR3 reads CASRGGFWGVNEQFF. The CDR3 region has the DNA TGTGCCAGCAGGGGGGGATTCTGGGGTGTCAATGAGCAGTTCTTC.